The clone carrying this T cell receptor beta chain was counted at least ten times. The antigen remains undetermined. This entry comes from a study of T cell repertoires in cytomegalovirus infection. Background on the study: Indications came from public TCR beta signatures; they pointed to CMV infection and to a matching HLA type.

Trimming cost V 1 base and J 1 base, with 10 bases left between them. CDR3 length: 14 amino acids. The germline V gene encodes CDR1 SQVTM and CDR2 ANQGSEA. TCRdb analysed the reads with MiXCR anew, one entry per CDR3 protein. The profile shows roughly 280,000 distinct CDR3 sequences, under 25% of them singletons. The receptor comes from a human donor in good health (CMV status not recorded). Some clones in this sample may be carry-over from other donors' samples. The sequencing used cultured PBMCs, collected from culture after CMV antigen stimulation. V and J are TRBV29-1 and TRBJ1-1, with D hard to call. The CDR3, as DNA: TGCAGCGTTGAAGTGTTAAAAGAGAACACTGAAGCTTTCTTT. Residues: CSVEVLKENTEAFF.